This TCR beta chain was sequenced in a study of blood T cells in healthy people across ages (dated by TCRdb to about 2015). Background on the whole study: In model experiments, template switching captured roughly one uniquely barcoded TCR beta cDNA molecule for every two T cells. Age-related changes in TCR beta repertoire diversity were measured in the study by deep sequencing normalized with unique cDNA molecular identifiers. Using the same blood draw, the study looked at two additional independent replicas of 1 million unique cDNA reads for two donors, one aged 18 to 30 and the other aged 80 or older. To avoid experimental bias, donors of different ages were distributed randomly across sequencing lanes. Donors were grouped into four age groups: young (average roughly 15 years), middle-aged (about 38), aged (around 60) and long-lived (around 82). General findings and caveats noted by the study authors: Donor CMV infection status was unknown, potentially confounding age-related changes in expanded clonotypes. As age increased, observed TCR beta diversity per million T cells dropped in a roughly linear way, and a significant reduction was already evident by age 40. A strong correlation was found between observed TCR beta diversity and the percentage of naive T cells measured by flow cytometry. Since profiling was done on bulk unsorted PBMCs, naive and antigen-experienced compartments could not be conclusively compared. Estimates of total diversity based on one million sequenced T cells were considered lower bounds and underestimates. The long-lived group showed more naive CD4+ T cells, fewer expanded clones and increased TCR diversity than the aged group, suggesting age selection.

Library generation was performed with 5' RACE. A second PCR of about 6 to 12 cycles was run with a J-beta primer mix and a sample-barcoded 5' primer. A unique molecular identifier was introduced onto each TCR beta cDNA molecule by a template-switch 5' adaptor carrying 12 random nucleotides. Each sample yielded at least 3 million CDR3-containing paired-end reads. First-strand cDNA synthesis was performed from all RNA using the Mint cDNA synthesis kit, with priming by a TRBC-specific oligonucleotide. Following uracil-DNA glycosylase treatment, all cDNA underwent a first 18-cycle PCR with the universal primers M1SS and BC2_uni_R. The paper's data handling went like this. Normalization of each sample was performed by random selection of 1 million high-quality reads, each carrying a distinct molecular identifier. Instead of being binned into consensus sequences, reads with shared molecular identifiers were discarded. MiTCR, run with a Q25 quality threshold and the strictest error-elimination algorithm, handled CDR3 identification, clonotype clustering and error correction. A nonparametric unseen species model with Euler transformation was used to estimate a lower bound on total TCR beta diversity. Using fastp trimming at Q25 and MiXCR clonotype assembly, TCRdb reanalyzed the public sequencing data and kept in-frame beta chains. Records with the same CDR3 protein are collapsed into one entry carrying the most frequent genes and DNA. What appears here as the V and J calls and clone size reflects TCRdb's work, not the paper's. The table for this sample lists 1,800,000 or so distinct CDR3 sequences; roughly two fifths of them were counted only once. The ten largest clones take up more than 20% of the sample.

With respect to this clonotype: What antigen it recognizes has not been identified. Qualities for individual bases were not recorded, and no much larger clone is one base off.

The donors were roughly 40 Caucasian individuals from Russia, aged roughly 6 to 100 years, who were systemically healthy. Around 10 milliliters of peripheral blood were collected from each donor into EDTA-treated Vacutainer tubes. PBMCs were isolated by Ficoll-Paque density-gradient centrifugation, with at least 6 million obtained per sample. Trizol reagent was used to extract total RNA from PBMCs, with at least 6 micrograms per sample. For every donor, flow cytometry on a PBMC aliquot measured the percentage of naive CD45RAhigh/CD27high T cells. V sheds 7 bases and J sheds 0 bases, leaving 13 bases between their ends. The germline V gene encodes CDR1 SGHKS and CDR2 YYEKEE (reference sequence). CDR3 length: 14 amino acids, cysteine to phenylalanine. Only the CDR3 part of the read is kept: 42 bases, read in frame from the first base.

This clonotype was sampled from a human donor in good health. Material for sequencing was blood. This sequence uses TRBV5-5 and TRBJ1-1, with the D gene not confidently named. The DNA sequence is TGTGCCAGCCGAACCTCAGAAATGAACACTGAAGCTTTCTTT. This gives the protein CASRTSEMNTEAFF.